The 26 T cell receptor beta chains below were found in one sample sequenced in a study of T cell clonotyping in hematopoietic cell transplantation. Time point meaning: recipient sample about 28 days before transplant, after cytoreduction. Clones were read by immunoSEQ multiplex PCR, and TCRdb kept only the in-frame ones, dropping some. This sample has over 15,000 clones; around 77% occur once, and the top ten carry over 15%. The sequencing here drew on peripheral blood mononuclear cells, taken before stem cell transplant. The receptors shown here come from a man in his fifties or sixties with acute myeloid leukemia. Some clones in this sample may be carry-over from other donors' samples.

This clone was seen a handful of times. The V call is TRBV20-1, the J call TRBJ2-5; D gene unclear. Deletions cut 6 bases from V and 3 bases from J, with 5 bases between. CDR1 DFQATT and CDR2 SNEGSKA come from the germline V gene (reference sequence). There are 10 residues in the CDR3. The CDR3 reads CSAAKETQYF. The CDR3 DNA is TGCAGTGCCGCTAAAGAGACCCAGTACTTC.

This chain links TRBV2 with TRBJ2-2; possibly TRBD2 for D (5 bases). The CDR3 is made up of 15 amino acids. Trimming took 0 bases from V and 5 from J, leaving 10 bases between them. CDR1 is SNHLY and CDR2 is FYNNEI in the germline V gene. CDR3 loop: CASSEAPSGTGELFF. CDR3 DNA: TGTGCCAGCAGTGAAGCGCCGTCGGGGACCGGGGAGCTGTTTTTT.

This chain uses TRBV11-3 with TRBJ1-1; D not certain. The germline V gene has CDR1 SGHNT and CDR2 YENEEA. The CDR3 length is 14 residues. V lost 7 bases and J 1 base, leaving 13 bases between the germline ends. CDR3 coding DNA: TGTGCCAGCACCGAGCGCAACAGGAACACTGAAGCTTTCTTT. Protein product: CASTERNRNTEAFF.

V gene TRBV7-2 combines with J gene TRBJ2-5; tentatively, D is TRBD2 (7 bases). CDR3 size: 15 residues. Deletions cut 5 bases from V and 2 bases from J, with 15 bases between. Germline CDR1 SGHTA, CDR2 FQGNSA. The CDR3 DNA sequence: TGTGCCAGCAGCCTACGGGGGGCGCCGCAAGAGACCCAGTACTTC. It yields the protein CASSLRGAPQETQYF.

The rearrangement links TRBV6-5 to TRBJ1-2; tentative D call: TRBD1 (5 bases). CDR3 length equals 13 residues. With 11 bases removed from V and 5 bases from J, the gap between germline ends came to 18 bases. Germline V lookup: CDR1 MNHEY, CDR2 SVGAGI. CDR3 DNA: TGTGCCGCGAGAAGGGCCGGGGGTTATGGCTACACCTTC. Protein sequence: CAARRAGGYGYTF.

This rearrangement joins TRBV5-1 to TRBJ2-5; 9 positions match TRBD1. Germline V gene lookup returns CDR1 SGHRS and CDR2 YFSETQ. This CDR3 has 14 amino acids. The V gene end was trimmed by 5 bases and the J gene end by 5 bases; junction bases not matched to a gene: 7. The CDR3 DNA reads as TGCGCCAGCAGACTGGGACAGGGCGTGGAGACCCAGTACTTC. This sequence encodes CASRLGQGVETQYF.

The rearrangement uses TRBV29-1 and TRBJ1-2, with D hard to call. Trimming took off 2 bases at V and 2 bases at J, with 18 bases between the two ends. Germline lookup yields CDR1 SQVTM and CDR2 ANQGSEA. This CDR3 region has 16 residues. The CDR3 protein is CSVELGGIGLNYGYTF. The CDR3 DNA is TGCAGCGTTGAATTAGGTGGTATCGGTTTGAACTATGGCTACACCTTC.

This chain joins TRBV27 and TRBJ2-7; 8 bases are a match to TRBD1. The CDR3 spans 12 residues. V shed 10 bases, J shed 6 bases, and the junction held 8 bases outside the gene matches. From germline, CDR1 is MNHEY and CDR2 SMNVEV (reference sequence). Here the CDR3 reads CATRTGHGEQYF. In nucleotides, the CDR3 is TGTGCCACCCGGACAGGGCATGGCGAGCAGTACTTC.

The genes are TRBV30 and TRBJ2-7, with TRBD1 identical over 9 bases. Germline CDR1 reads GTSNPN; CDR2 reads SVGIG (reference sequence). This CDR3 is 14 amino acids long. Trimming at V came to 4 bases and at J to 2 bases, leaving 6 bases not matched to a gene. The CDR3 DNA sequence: TGTGCCTGGATGCTAAGACAGGGGGCCTACGAGCAGTACTTC. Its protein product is CAWMLRQGAYEQYF.

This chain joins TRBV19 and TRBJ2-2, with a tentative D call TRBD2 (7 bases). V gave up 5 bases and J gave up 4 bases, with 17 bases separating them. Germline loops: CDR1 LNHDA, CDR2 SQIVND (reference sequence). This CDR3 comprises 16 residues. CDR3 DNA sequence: TGTGCCAGTAGTCCGGGGGGCCACATGACCACCGGGGAGCTGTTTTTT. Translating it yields CASSPGGHMTTGELFF.

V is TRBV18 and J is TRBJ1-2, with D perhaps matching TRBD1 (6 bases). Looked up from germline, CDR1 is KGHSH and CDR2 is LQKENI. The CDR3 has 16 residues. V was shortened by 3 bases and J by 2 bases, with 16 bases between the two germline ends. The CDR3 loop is CASSPRTAGGNYGYTF. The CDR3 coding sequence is TGTGCCAGCTCACCGAGGACAGCCGGGGGGAACTATGGCTACACCTTC.

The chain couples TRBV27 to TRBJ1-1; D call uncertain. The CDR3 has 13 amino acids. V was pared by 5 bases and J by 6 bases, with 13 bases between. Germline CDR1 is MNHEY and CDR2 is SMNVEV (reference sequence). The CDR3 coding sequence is TGTGCCAGCAGTAAGTCGGTCAGTCCTGAAGCTTTCTTT. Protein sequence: CASSKSVSPEAFF.

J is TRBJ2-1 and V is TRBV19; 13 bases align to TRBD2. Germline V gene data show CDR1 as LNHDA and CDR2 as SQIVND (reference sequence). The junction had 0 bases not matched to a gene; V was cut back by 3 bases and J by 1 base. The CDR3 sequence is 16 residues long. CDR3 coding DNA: TGTGCCAGTAGTATGACTAGCGGGGGGTCCTACAATGAGCAGTTCTTC. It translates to CASSMTSGGSYNEQFF.

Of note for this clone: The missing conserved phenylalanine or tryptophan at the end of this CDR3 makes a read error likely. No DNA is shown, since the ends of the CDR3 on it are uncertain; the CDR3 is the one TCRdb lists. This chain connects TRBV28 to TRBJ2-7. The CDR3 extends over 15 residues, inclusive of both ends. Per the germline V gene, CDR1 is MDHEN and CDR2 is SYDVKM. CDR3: CASSTLAPPTDPKLL.

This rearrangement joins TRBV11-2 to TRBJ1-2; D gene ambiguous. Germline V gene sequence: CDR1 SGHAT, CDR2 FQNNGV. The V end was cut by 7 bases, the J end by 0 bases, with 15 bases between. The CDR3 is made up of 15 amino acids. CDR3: CASKSLTGTNYGYTF. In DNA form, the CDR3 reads TGTGCCAGCAAAAGCCTGACTGGAACTAACTATGGCTACACCTTC.

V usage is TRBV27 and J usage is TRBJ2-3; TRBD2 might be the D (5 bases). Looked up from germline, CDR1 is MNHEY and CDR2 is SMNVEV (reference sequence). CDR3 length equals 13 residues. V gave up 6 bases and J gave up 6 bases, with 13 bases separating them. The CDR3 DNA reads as TGTGCCAGCAGCTTTATTCCGGGGGATACGCAGTATTTT. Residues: CASSFIPGDTQYF.

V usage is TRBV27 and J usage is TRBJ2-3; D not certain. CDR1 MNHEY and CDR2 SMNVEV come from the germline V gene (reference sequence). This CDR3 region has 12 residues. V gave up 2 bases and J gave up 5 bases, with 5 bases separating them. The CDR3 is CASSLDLDTQYF. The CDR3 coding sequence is TGTGCCAGCAGTTTAGACCTAGATACGCAGTATTTT.

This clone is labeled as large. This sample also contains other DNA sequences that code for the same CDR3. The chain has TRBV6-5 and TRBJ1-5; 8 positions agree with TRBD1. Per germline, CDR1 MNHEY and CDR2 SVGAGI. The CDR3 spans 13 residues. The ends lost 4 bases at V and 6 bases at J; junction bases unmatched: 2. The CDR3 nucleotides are TGTGCCAGCAGTTGGGACAGGAGTCAGCCCCAGCATTTT. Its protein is CASSWDRSQPQHF.

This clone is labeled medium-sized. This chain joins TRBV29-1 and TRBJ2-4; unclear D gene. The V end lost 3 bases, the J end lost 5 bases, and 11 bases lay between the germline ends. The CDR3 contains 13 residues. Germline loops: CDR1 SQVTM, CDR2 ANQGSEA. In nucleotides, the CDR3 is TGCAGCGTTGAGTCCCCCAATGAAAACATTCAGTACTTC. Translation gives CSVESPNENIQYF.

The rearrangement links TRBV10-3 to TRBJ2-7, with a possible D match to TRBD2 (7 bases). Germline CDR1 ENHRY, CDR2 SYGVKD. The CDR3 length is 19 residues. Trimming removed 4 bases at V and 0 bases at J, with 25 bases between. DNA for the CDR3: TGTGCCATCAGTGGAATCTCCGAGGGGGGGACCTCATCCTCCTACGAGCAGTACTTC. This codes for CAISGISEGGTSSSYEQYF.

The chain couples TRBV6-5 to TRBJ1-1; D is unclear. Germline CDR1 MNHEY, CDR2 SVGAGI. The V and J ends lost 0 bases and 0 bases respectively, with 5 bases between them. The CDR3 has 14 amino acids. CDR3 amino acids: CASSYSSLNTEAFF. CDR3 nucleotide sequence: TGTGCCAGCAGTTACTCATCCTTGAACACTGAAGCTTTCTTT.

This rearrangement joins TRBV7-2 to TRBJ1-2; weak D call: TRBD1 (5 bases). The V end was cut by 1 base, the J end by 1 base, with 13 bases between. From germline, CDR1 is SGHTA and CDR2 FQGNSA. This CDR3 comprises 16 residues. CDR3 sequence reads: CASSLGGRKFNYGYTF. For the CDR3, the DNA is TGTGCCAGCAGCTTAGGGGGCAGGAAATTTAACTATGGCTACACCTTC.

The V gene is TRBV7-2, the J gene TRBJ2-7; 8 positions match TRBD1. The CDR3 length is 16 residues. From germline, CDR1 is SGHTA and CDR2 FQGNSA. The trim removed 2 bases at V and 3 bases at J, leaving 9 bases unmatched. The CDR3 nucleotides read TGTGCCAGCAGCTTAACCTCGGGGACAGGAAGCTACGAGCAGTACTTC. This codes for CASSLTSGTGSYEQYF.

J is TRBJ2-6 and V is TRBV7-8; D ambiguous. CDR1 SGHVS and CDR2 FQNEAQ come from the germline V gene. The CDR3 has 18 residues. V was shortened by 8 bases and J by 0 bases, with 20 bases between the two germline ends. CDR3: CASRLRVNTRSGANVLTF. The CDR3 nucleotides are TGTGCCAGCCGTCTAAGGGTTAATACCCGCTCTGGGGCCAACGTCCTGACTTTC.

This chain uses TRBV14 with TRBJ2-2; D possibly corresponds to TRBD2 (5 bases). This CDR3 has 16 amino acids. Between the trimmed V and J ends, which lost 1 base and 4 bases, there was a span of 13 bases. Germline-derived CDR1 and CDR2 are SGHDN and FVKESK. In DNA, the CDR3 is TGTGCCAGCAGCCAAGCTCGGGGAGTCGGCACCGGGGAGCTGTTTTTT. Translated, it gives CASSQARGVGTGELFF.

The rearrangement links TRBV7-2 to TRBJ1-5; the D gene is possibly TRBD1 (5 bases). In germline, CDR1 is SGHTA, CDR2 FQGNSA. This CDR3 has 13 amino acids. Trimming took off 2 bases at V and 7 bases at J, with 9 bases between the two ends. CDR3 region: CASSLMGPQPQHF. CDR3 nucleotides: TGTGCCAGCAGCTTAATGGGGCCACAGCCCCAGCATTTT.